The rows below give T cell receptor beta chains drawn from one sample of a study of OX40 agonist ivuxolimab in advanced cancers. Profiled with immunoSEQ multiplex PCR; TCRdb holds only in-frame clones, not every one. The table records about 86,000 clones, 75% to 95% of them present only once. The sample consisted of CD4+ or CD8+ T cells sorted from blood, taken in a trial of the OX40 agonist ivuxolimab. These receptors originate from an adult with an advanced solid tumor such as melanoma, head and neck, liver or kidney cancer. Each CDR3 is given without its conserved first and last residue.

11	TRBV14	ASGRQGAGTQY
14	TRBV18	ASSPKQALSNQPQH
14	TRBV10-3	AITLSRGRVRETQY
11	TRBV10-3	AISGQGKLEQF
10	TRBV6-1	ASSEGQYEQY
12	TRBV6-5	ASSYGPQNYGYT
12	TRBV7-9	ASSLEFLGEKLF
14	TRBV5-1	ASSLQGPRMNTEAF
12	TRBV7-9	ASSRVGPIEEQY
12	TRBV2	ASSDRVRDEKLF
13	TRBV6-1	ASIGRMVSYNEQF
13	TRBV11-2	ASSLGLVSTDTQY
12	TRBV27	ASSFGTQLGEQY
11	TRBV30	AWSGTGWSGYT
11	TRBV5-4	ASSLESLDEQF
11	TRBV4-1	ASSQDNWAEAF